Below, one TCR beta chain is given with its context. Its specificity is unknown. This entry belongs to a study of vaccination effects on CD4 cells after COVID-19. Study-level findings and limits: The study enrolled few convalescent patients and sampled no early post-infection timepoints. Whether induced by infection or by vaccine, clones showed marked clonal contraction late after vaccination. Healthy vaccinees showed cross-reactivity with common cold coronaviruses in only 1 of 255 vaccine-induced clones.

Profiling relied on immunoSEQ multiplex PCR, and the TCRdb table lists in-frame clones only, not all of them. The data hold roughly 53,000 clones, with nearly 80% observed a single time. Viral peptide pools were used in the ViraFEST assay to expand antigen-specific CD4+ T cells, and sequencing came afterward. Culturing for around ten days preceded CD4+ T cell isolation. Recipients of the vaccine had no prior SARS-CoV-2 infection and negative nucleocapsid antibodies. The authors replaced half the medium with IL-2 medium on days 3 and 7. Material: CD4+ T cells from PBMCs cultured with HCoV-OC43 spike peptides, obtained before COVID-19 vaccination. Indicated subset: HCoV-OC43 spike overlapping peptide pool stimulation. This receptor was obtained from a human donor who received a COVID-19 vaccine.

CDR3 nucleotide sequence: TGTGCCAGCCCCCTGGGGGCATTCAACCCAGGGGTCAATGAGCAGTTCTTC. Residues: CASPLGAFNPGVNEQFF. J is TRBJ2-1 and V is TRBV5-8, with D perhaps TRBD1 (6 bases). CDR3 length equals 17 residues. Trimming removed 7 bases from V and 6 bases from J, with 26 bases in between. Germline V gene lookup returns CDR1 SGHTS and CDR2 YDEGEE.